The 20 T cell receptor beta chains given below trace back to one sample, sequenced in a study of beta chain features in type 1 diabetes. The antigens of these receptors remain unknown. Every isolated RNA sample was fully reverse transcribed, so sequencing captured expressed TCRB transcripts. This table comes from immunoSEQ multiplex PCR, and its TCRdb copy is limited to in-frame clones, with some not included. In the table there are approximately 120,000 clones, 15% to 20% of which are singletons. Study-level points and caveats: In every one of the four CD4+ subsets, TCRB CDR3s were moderately but significantly shorter in Type 1 diabetes patients.

Sequenced: central memory CD4+ T cells from blood. The source of these receptors is a man between 18 and 29 years old with type 1 diabetes.

The chain links TRBV6-5 to TRBJ1-1; a possible D gene is TRBD1 (6 bases). The V gene's germline CDR1 is MNHEY and CDR2 SVGAGI. This CDR3 region has 14 residues. V was trimmed by 5 bases and J by 1 base, leaving 11 bases between them. The CDR3 spells CASSHGQKNTEAFF. CDR3 sequence (DNA): TGTGCCAGCAGTCACGGACAGAAGAACACTGAAGCTTTCTTT.

This clone was detected only a few times. This rearrangement joins TRBV29-1 to TRBJ2-2, with D possibly TRBD2 on 6 matching bases. Deletions cut 5 bases from V and 0 bases from J, with 13 bases between. The CDR3 consists of 15 residues. Germline values: CDR1 SQVTM, CDR2 ANQGSEA. CDR3 sequence (DNA): TGCAGCGTTCCAGTGGGGGGAACGAACACCGGGGAGCTGTTTTTT. This translates into CSVPVGGTNTGELFF.

The genes are TRBV5-1 and TRBJ2-1; D not resolved. Trimming stripped 4 bases from V and 4 bases from J, with 3 bases between. This CDR3 spans 11 amino acids. CDR1 is SGHRS, CDR2 YFSETQ, per germline. The CDR3 nucleotides are TGCGCCAGCAGCGAATACAATGAGCAGTTCTTC. It translates to CASSEYNEQFF.

The chain is built from TRBV2 and TRBJ2-7; the match to TRBD1 covers 8 bases. CDR1 and CDR2 from the germline V gene are SNHLY and FYNNEI. V trimming: 6 bases; J trimming: 2 bases; junction bases outside the gene matches: 6. The CDR3 spans 14 residues. CDR3 coding DNA: TGTGCCAGCAGGGGGGACAGGTTCCCCTACGAGCAGTACTTC. Protein: CASRGDRFPYEQYF.

This clone appeared a few times. This rearrangement joins TRBV7-3 to TRBJ2-5, with TRBD2 identical over 13 bases. Trimming removed 2 bases from V and 3 bases from J; junction bases left unmatched: 3. The length of the CDR3 is 16 residues. Germline lookup yields CDR1 SGHTA and CDR2 FQGTGA. The CDR3 DNA is TGTGCCAGCAGCTTACCGGGACTAGCGGGGAAAGAGACCCAGTACTTC. Protein: CASSLPGLAGKETQYF.

V and J are TRBV6-5 and TRBJ2-4; 8 bases agree with TRBD2. Germline V gene lookup returns CDR1 MNHEY and CDR2 SVGAGI. This CDR3 comprises 16 residues. V gave up 0 bases and J gave up 6 bases; unmatched junction bases: 7. The CDR3 here is CASSYSISGSRNIQYF. CDR3 nucleotide sequence: TGTGCCAGCAGTTACTCGATAAGCGGGAGCCGAAACATTCAGTACTTC.

This clone occurred many times. The CDR3 loop is CASTSPPGSYEQYF. CDR3 nucleotide sequence: TGTGCCAGCACCTCACCCCCGGGGTCCTACGAGCAGTACTTC. This rearrangement joins TRBV28 to TRBJ2-7; possible D gene TRBD2, 5 bases. This CDR3 is built from 14 residues. In germline, CDR1 is MDHEN, CDR2 SYDVKM. V lost 7 bases to trimming and J lost 1 base, with 14 bases between them.

This clone was recorded a few times. The V gene is TRBV2, the J gene TRBJ1-5, with 7 bases that match TRBD1. This CDR3 spans 15 amino acids. V dropped 6 bases and J dropped 0; count of bases not matched to a gene: 5. Germline CDR1 and CDR2: SNHLY and FYNNEI. CDR3 in DNA: TGTGCCAGCAGCCGACAGGGTTTTAGCAATCAGCCCCAGCATTTT. It translates to CASSRQGFSNQPQHF.

The chain joins TRBV25-1 to TRBJ2-7; TRBD2 matches 13 bases. This CDR3 comprises 15 residues. Germline V gene sequence: CDR1 MGHDK, CDR2 SYGVNS. Unmatched junction bases numbered 3, after V lost 3 bases and J lost 4 bases. CDR3 region: CASSESTSGRYEQYF. The CDR3 nucleotides are TGTGCCAGCAGTGAGTCGACTAGCGGGAGGTACGAGCAGTACTTC.

The chain uses TRBV19 and TRBJ2-1; no reliable D call. V lost 3 bases, J lost 2 bases, and 17 bases lay in between. Germline lookup yields CDR1 LNHDA and CDR2 SQIVND (reference sequence). This CDR3 comprises 17 residues. The CDR3 spells CASSIAVAAMAYNEQFF. CDR3 coding DNA: TGTGCCAGTAGTATTGCGGTAGCCGCTATGGCCTACAATGAGCAGTTCTTC.

The chain joins TRBV7-6 to TRBJ1-1, with 8 bases that match TRBD1. This CDR3 has 14 amino acids. The germline CDR1 and CDR2 sequences are SGHVS and FNYEAQ. V dropped 4 bases and J dropped 3; count of bases not matched to a gene: 4. CDR3 DNA sequence: TGTGCCAGCAGCTATGACAGGGGTGACACTGAAGCTTTCTTT. The encoded protein is CASSYDRGDTEAFF.

This clone showed up just a few times. The chain has TRBV2 and TRBJ2-1; TRBD2 agrees at 11 bases. The CDR3 is 14 amino acids. Germline values: CDR1 SNHLY, CDR2 FYNNEI. J gave up 9 bases and V 11 bases, and 12 bases lay outside the gene matches. CDR3 sequence reads: CAGSGTSGRGEQFF. The CDR3, as DNA: TGTGCCGGATCCGGGACTAGCGGAAGGGGTGAGCAGTTCTTC.

The chain joins TRBV5-1 to TRBJ2-1, with 13 nucleotides matching TRBD2. With V trimmed by 4 bases and J by 8 bases, 9 bases remained unmatched. CDR1 is SGHRS and CDR2 is YFSETQ in the germline V gene. The CDR3 is 16 residues long. DNA of the CDR3: TGCGCCAGCAGCCCGGGACTAGCGGGAAGGATCGATGAGCAGTTCTTC. It encodes CASSPGLAGRIDEQFF.

The chain couples TRBV28 to TRBJ1-2; 8 bases map to TRBD1. In germline, CDR1 is MDHEN, CDR2 SYDVKM. The CDR3 runs 14 residues. V was clipped by 3 bases and J by 4 bases; unmatched bases: 4. In nucleotides, the CDR3 is TGTGCCAGCAGTTTGACAGGGGCAGGCTATGGCTACACCTTC. Translating gives CASSLTGAGYGYTF.

This clone was seen a handful of times. The V call is TRBV18, the J call TRBJ2-1; 10 bases line up with TRBD2. V was clipped by 0 bases and J by 5 bases; unmatched bases: 7. The CDR3 covers 17 residues. Per the germline V gene, CDR1 is KGHSH and CDR2 is LQKENI. CDR3 sequence: CASSPPGWLAGDNEQFF. The DNA of the CDR3 is TGTGCCAGCTCACCACCGGGATGGCTAGCGGGAGACAATGAGCAGTTCTTC.

This chain uses TRBV2 with TRBJ2-2; D remains unclear. V was trimmed by 7 bases and J by 6 bases, leaving 6 bases between them. The germline V gene encodes CDR1 SNHLY and CDR2 FYNNEI. The CDR3 has 11 residues. For the CDR3, the DNA is TGTGCCAGCAAAGAAGCCGGGGAGCTGTTTTTT. Translated, it gives CASKEAGELFF.

The gene calls are TRBV5-1 and TRBJ2-1, with D possibly being TRBD2 (5 bases). This CDR3 is built from 14 residues. Trimming left V 4 bases short and J 4 bases short, with 12 bases between. Germline lookup yields CDR1 SGHRS and CDR2 YFSETQ. CDR3 DNA: TGCGCCAGCAGCCCCGAGGGCGGATACAATGAGCAGTTCTTC. Its protein is CASSPEGGYNEQFF. The full variable domain, rest sourced from reference TRBV5-1 and TRBJ2-1, is KAGVTQTPRYLIKTRGQQVTLSCSPISGHRSVSWYQQTPGQGLQFLFEYFSETQRNKGNFPGRFSGRQFSNSRSEMNVSTLELGDSALYLCASSPEGGYNEQFFGPGTRLTVL.

The chain joins TRBV7-2 to TRBJ1-1; D uncertain. Trimming cost V 6 bases and J 8 bases, with 10 bases left between them. Germline CDR1 reads SGHTA; CDR2 reads FQGNSA. The CDR3 sequence is 11 residues long. CDR3 region: CASRIKTEAFF. CDR3 coding DNA: TGTGCCAGCAGGATTAAGACGGAAGCTTTCTTT. The full variable domain, with the rest looked up from reference TRBV7-2 and TRBJ1-1, is GAGVSQSPSNKVTEKGKDVELRCDPISGHTALYWYRQSLGQGLEFLIYFQGNSAPDKSGLPSDRFSAERTGGSVSTLTIQRTQQEDSAVYLCASRIKTEAFFGQGTRLTVV.

V and J are TRBV27 and TRBJ2-7; D ambiguous. CDR1 is MNHEY, CDR2 SMNVEV, per germline (reference sequence). The V end was cut by 5 bases, the J end by 2 bases, with 13 bases between. This CDR3 contains 14 residues. The DNA of the CDR3 is TGTGCCAGCAGTCCGACTCGGTGGGCCTACGAGCAGTACTTC. Translation: CASSPTRWAYEQYF.

This clone was counted a few times. The V gene is TRBV5-1, the J gene TRBJ2-3; D perhaps matches TRBD1 (5 bases). V was trimmed by 2 bases and J by 0 bases, leaving 7 bases between them. This CDR3 region has 14 residues. Germline CDR1 reads SGHRS; CDR2 reads YFSETQ. For the CDR3, the DNA is TGCGCCAGCAGCTTTTACAGGAGCACAGATACGCAGTATTTT. It encodes CASSFYRSTDTQYF. Supplemented by reference TRBV5-1 and TRBJ2-3, the full variable domain reads KAGVTQTPRYLIKTRGQQVTLSCSPISGHRSVSWYQQTPGQGLQFLFEYFSETQRNKGNFPGRFSGRQFSNSRSEMNVSTLELGDSALYLCASSFYRSTDTQYFGPGTRLTVL.